This entry features one T cell receptor beta chain sequence. These data are taken from a study of blood T cell repertoires in COVID-19. Across the whole study: COVID-19 samples, acute and convalescent, were from the United States, Italy and Spain. PBMCs, B-cell-depleted T cells, or T cells were the source of the cDNA or gDNA that made up the material.

Authors' analysis steps: Cell counts per sample came from amplifying reference gene primers. The protocol was immunoSEQ multiplex PCR, while the TCRdb copy is restricted to in-frame clones and leaves out a portion. The V and J calls and clone size were taken over from that table, and D and trimming were inferred from the DNA. In the table there are about 200,000 clones, 85% to 90% of which are singletons. The receptor comes from a man younger than 30 with active or convalescent COVID-19. The sample comprised peripheral blood.

The CDR3 nucleotides read TGTGCCAGCAGTCCGGACAGGGTACTGAACACTGAAGCTTTCTTT. It is translated as CASSPDRVLNTEAFF. The chain combines TRBV6-5 with TRBJ1-1, with 8 positions matching TRBD1. After removal of 5 bases from V and 0 bases from J, the junction contained 5 bases not matched to a gene. Per the germline V gene, CDR1 is MNHEY and CDR2 is SVGAGI. This CDR3 comprises 15 residues.